This TCR beta chain was sequenced in a study of T cells in Graves' hyperthyroidism and ophthalmopathy. Study observations and caveats: Model predictions of ophthalmopathy came a median around 6.5 months before onset. A 13 V-J signature model discriminated ophthalmopathy versus stable hyperthyroidism. Most thyroid clonotypes expanded above 0.001 were also detected in blood.

Reasons for excluding patients were uncontrolled infection, other autoimmune disease, pregnancy or lactation. Amplification of TCR beta CDR3 regions used RNA as the template. With the HTBI primer set, the TCR CDR3 went through a first round of RT-PCR. From the multiplex PCR reads, TCRdb called clonotypes with MiXCR, one entry per CDR3 protein. The profile shows 450,000 to 700,000 distinct CDR3 sequences, approximately 44% of them singletons. Trimming cost V 3 bases and J 3 bases; bases outside gene matches: 3. This CDR3 is 15 amino acids long. In germline, CDR1 is SGHRS, CDR2 YFSETQ. This clonotype was seen more than once but under ten times. Its cognate antigen is unknown.

This sequence joins TRBV5-1 and TRBJ1-2; TRBD1 matches 12 bases. The sample comprised peripheral blood or thyroid tissue (not recorded which). The TCR sequence derives from an adult woman with Graves' disease, either hyperthyroidism or ophthalmopathy (not recorded which). For the CDR3, the DNA is TGCGCCAGCAGCTCGGGACAGGGGGCCTACTATGGCTACACCTTC. Translating gives CASSSGQGAYYGYTF.